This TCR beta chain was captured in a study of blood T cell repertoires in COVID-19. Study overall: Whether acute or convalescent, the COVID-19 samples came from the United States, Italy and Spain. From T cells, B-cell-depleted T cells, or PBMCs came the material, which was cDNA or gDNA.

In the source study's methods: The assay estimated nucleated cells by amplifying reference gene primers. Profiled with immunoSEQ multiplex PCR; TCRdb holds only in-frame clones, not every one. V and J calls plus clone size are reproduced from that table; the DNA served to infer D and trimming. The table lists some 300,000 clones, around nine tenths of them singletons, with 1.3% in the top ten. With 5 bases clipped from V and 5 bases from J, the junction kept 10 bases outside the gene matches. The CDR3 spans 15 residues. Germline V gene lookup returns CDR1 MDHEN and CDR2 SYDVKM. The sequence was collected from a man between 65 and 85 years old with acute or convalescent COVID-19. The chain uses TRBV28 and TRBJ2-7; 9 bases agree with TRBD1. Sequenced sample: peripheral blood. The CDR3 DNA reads TGTGCCAGCAGTGGGGGCGGGACAGGGTGGCACGAGCAGTACTTC. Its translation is CASSGGGTGWHEQYF. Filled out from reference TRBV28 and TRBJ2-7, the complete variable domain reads DVKVTQSSRYLVKRTGEKVFLECVQDMDHENMFWYRQDPGLGLRLIYFSYDVKMKEKGDIPEGYSVSREKKERFSLILESASTNQTSMYLCASSGGGTGWHEQYFGPGTRLTVT.